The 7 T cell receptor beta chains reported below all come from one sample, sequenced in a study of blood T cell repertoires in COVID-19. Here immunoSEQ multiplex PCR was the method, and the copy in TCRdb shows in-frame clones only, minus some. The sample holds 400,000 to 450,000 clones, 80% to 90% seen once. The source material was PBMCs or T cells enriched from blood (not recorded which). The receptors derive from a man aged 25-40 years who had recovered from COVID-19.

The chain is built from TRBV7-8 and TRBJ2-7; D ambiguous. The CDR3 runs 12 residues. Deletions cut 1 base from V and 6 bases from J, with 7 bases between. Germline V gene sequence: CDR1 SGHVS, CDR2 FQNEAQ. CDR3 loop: CASSLVTVEQYF. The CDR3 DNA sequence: TGTGCCAGCAGCTTAGTAACGGTCGAGCAGTACTTC.

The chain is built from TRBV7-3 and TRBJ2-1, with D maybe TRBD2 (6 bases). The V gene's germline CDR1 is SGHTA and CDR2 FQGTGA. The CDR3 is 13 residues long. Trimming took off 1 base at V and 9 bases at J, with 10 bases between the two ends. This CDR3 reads CASSLNPSAEQFF. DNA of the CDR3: TGTGCCAGCAGCTTAAATCCTAGCGCTGAGCAGTTCTTC.

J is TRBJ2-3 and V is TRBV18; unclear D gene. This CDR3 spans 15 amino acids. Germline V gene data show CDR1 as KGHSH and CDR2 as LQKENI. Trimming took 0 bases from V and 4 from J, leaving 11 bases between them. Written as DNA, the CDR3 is TGTGCCAGCTCACCACCGGGTCTCGGGTCAGATACGCAGTATTTT. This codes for CASSPPGLGSDTQYF. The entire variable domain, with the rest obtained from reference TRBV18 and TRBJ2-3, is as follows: NAGVMQNPRHLVRRRGQEARLRCSPMKGHSHVYWYRQLPEEGLKFMVYLQKENIIDESGMPKERFSAEFPKEGPSILRIQQVVRGDSAAYFCASSPPGLGSDTQYFGPGTRLTVL.

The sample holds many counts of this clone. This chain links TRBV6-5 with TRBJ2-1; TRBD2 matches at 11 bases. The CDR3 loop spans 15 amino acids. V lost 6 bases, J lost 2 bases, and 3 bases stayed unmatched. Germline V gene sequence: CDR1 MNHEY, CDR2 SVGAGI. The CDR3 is CASSPLAGAYNEQFF. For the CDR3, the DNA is TGTGCCAGCAGCCCACTAGCGGGAGCCTACAATGAGCAGTTCTTC.

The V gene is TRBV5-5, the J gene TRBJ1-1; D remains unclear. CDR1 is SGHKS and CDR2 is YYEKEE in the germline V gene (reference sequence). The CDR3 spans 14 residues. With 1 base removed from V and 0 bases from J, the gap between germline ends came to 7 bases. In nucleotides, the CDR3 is TGTGCCAGCAGCTTGATGTCGGTGAACACTGAAGCTTTCTTT. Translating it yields CASSLMSVNTEAFF. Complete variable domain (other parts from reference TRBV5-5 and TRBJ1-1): DAGVTQSPTHLIKTRGQQVTLRCSPISGHKSVSWYQQVLGQGPQFIFQYYEKEERGRGNFPDRFSARQFPNYSSELNVNALLLGDSALYLCASSLMSVNTEAFFGQGTRLTVV.

The CDR3 DNA reads as TGTGCCAGCAGGACAGCCAGCTCTGGAAACACCATATATTTT. This translates into CASRTASSGNTIYF. The chain uses TRBV28 and TRBJ1-3, with TRBD1 as a possible D gene (5 bases). Looked up from germline, CDR1 is MDHEN and CDR2 is SYDVKM. V lost 6 bases to trimming and J lost 0 bases, with 9 bases between them. The CDR3 loop spans 14 amino acids.

CDR3 residues: CASTPTGLNSPLHF. For the CDR3, the DNA is TGTGCCAGTACCCCGACAGGGTTGAATTCACCCCTCCACTTT. The rearrangement links TRBV19 to TRBJ1-6, with 7 bases matching TRBD1. Germline CDR1 is LNHDA and CDR2 is SQIVND (reference sequence). Germline trimming cut 7 bases from V and 7 bases from J; bases unmatched to any gene: 7. The CDR3 is 14 amino acids.